The clone carrying this T cell receptor beta chain has only a few counts. What it recognizes is unknown. PCR primers comprised 60 Vbeta and 13 Jbeta primers. The method was immunoSEQ multiplex PCR; TCRdb's version includes in-frame clones alone and lacks a portion of them. The repertoire holds about 180,000 clones, 75% to 85% seen once, with around 3.4% in the top ten. The data originate from a study of cytomegalovirus exposure and HLA in healthy donors. Samples came from healthy bone marrow donors. Per germline, CDR1 KGHSH and CDR2 LQKENI. The CDR3 is 13 residues long. Trimming pared 2 bases from V and 5 bases from J, leaving 10 bases between. Broader study findings: The likely explanation for a cluster of highly shared sequence variants was sequencing artifact.

This receptor was taken from a woman aged 60-75 years in good health and CMV-seropositive. The V and J genes are TRBV18 and TRBJ2-7; perhaps TRBD1 as D (5 bases). The sequenced material came from PBMCs. The CDR3 nucleotides are TGTGCCAGCTCACCAGGGGTCAGGGACGAGCAGTACTTC. This codes for CASSPGVRDEQYF. Full variable domain (rest looked up from reference TRBV18 and TRBJ2-7): NAGVMQNPRHLVRRRGQEARLRCSPMKGHSHVYWYRQLPEEGLKFMVYLQKENIIDESGMPKERFSAEFPKEGPSILRIQQVVRGDSAAYFCASSPGVRDEQYFGPGTRLTVT.